A selection of T cell receptor beta chains follows, all from one sample in a study of blood T cell repertoires in COVID-19. Method: immunoSEQ multiplex PCR; TCRdb's copy keeps in-frame clones and lacks some. The profile shows roughly 160,000 clones, approximately 80% of them singletons. The sample consisted of PBMCs or T cells enriched from blood (not recorded which). Receptors originate from a man in his forties or fifties who had recovered from COVID-19. The conserved cysteine and the conserved F or W are not part of the CDR3 here. The order of the fields is CDR3 length, V gene, J gene, CDR3 protein.

cdr3_length: 12; v_call: TRBV5-8; j_call: TRBJ2-3; cdr3_aa: ASSLDVGTDTQY
cdr3_length: 12; v_call: TRBV6-6; j_call: TRBJ1-2; cdr3_aa: ASSYISGGYGYT
cdr3_length: 12; v_call: TRBV19; j_call: TRBJ1-4; cdr3_aa: ASSTGQGWEKLF
cdr3_length: 12; v_call: TRBV3-1/TRBV3-2; j_call: TRBJ1-1; cdr3_aa: ASSQVTGRTEAF
cdr3_length: 13; v_call: TRBV7-2; j_call: TRBJ1-3; cdr3_aa: ASSLWDSSGNTIY
cdr3_length: 16; v_call: TRBV24-1; j_call: TRBJ1-5; cdr3_aa: ATSDQPGQGTEGQPQH
cdr3_length: 11; v_call: TRBV18; j_call: TRBJ2-7; cdr3_aa: ASSPGQSYEQY
cdr3_length: 12; v_call: TRBV28; j_call: TRBJ1-2; cdr3_aa: ASRETGGSYGYT
cdr3_length: 10; v_call: TRBV7-3; j_call: TRBJ2-3; cdr3_aa: ASSLTGDTQY
cdr3_length: 13; v_call: TRBV2; j_call: TRBJ2-7; cdr3_aa: ASRGDRAISYEQY
cdr3_length: 11; v_call: TRBV10-3; j_call: TRBJ2-7; cdr3_aa: ATADRAKHEQY
cdr3_length: 11; v_call: TRBV5-1; j_call: TRBJ1-4; cdr3_aa: ASGQGDNEKLF
cdr3_length: 14; v_call: TRBV18; j_call: TRBJ1-6; cdr3_aa: ASSQADRVNNSPLH
cdr3_length: 14; v_call: TRBV28; j_call: TRBJ2-6; cdr3_aa: ASSSAVLAGANVLT
cdr3_length: 12; v_call: TRBV6-5; j_call: TRBJ2-5; cdr3_aa: ASRRGTAQETQY
cdr3_length: 15; v_call: TRBV5-1; j_call: TRBJ2-5; cdr3_aa: ASSLSVGLAMVETQY
cdr3_length: 13; v_call: TRBV7-3; j_call: TRBJ2-3; cdr3_aa: ASSLWLAGADTQY
cdr3_length: 11; v_call: TRBV6-5; j_call: TRBJ1-1; cdr3_aa: ASTKQANTEAF
cdr3_length: 15; v_call: TRBV11-3; j_call: TRBJ1-5; cdr3_aa: ASYLVGNRDREQPQH
cdr3_length: 20; v_call: TRBV7-3; j_call: TRBJ2-3; cdr3_aa: ASSLRSSPWREVLRGADTQY
cdr3_length: 16; v_call: TRBV7-9; j_call: TRBJ2-4; cdr3_aa: ASSLMLAGDLAKNIQY
cdr3_length: 13; v_call: TRBV9; j_call: TRBJ2-1; cdr3_aa: ASSVVTGFNNEQF
cdr3_length: 15; v_call: TRBV28; j_call: TRBJ1-5; cdr3_aa: ASSLTGTGGSNQPQH
cdr3_length: 15; v_call: TRBV7-6; j_call: TRBJ2-1; cdr3_aa: ASSLGVGTIPYNEQF
cdr3_length: 10; v_call: TRBV28; j_call: TRBJ1-1; cdr3_aa: ASSGGLTEAF
cdr3_length: 13; v_call: TRBV6-6; j_call: TRBJ1-6; cdr3_aa: ASSPLGKGDSPLH
cdr3_length: 11; v_call: TRBV14; j_call: TRBJ2-7; cdr3_aa: ASTWTGDDEQY
cdr3_length: 18; v_call: TRBV3-1/TRBV3-2; j_call: TRBJ2-3; cdr3_aa: ASSPSDRALAGATDDTQY
cdr3_length: 14; v_call: TRBV18; j_call: TRBJ1-3; cdr3_aa: ASSPLQGASGNTIY
cdr3_length: 13; v_call: TRBV5-6; j_call: TRBJ1-1; cdr3_aa: ASSATGTGFTEAF
cdr3_length: 13; v_call: TRBV7-3; j_call: TRBJ2-1; cdr3_aa: ASSFSGSSYNEQF
cdr3_length: 14; v_call: TRBV4-2; j_call: TRBJ2-1; cdr3_aa: ASSQDGDSSYNEQF
cdr3_length: 12; v_call: TRBV6-5; j_call: TRBJ1-1; cdr3_aa: ASSYGNRNTEAF
cdr3_length: 14; v_call: TRBV25-1; j_call: TRBJ2-6; cdr3_aa: ASSLAGGSGANVLT
cdr3_length: 11; v_call: TRBV10-1; j_call: TRBJ1-1; cdr3_aa: ASSVQGNTEAF
cdr3_length: 12; v_call: TRBV6-5; j_call: TRBJ2-7; cdr3_aa: ASSYDRGRYEQY
cdr3_length: 13; v_call: TRBV9; j_call: TRBJ2-7; cdr3_aa: ASSVDLAASYEQY
cdr3_length: 11; v_call: TRBV29-1; j_call: TRBJ1-4; cdr3_aa: SGRDRANEKLF
cdr3_length: 14; v_call: TRBV7-9; j_call: TRBJ2-2; cdr3_aa: ASRTRNDRNTGELF
cdr3_length: 13; v_call: TRBV19; j_call: TRBJ2-5; cdr3_aa: ASSMAQGAMETQY
cdr3_length: 13; v_call: TRBV2; j_call: TRBJ2-4; cdr3_aa: ASRGTGVAKNIQY
cdr3_length: 12; v_call: TRBV11-2; j_call: TRBJ2-7; cdr3_aa: ASSSGQGVGEQY
cdr3_length: 11; v_call: TRBV19; j_call: TRBJ1-1; cdr3_aa: ASTRGLNTEAF
cdr3_length: 13; v_call: TRBV6-5; j_call: TRBJ1-4; cdr3_aa: ASSYELTEPEKLF
cdr3_length: 15; v_call: TRBV15; j_call: TRBJ1-3; cdr3_aa: ATSSPSTGRSGNTIY
cdr3_length: 14; v_call: TRBV19; j_call: TRBJ2-2; cdr3_aa: ASSIGLAGVTGELF
cdr3_length: 12; v_call: TRBV28; j_call: TRBJ2-7; cdr3_aa: ASSPGGEPYEQY
cdr3_length: 12; v_call: TRBV28; j_call: TRBJ1-1; cdr3_aa: ASRTSQEGTEAF
cdr3_length: 13; v_call: TRBV5-5; j_call: TRBJ2-1; cdr3_aa: ASSVSVFLIHEQF
cdr3_length: 16; v_call: TRBV3-1/TRBV3-2; j_call: TRBJ2-2; cdr3_aa: ASSPWASAKGDTGELF
cdr3_length: 16; v_call: TRBV21-1; j_call: TRBJ2-3; cdr3_aa: ASSPYSRTSGGTDTQY
cdr3_length: 13; v_call: TRBV25-1; j_call: TRBJ1-1; cdr3_aa: ASSEFGQGVSRAF
cdr3_length: 16; v_call: TRBV7-2; j_call: TRBJ2-5; cdr3_aa: ASSLNPGLAGGLETQY
cdr3_length: 15; v_call: TRBV18; j_call: TRBJ2-7; cdr3_aa: ASSFLHRAASSYEQY
cdr3_length: 13; v_call: TRBV7-8; j_call: TRBJ1-2; cdr3_aa: ASSLETGSVYGYT
cdr3_length: 12; v_call: TRBV28; j_call: TRBJ2-7; cdr3_aa: ASTPGTGRSEQY
cdr3_length: 12; v_call: TRBV18; j_call: TRBJ2-7; cdr3_aa: ASSPARGLYEQY
cdr3_length: 11; v_call: TRBV28; j_call: TRBJ2-2; cdr3_aa: ASRWGAAGELF
cdr3_length: 11; v_call: TRBV2; j_call: TRBJ1-4; cdr3_aa: STSGGGYEKLF